This entry concerns a single T cell receptor beta chain. Repertoires were generated with immunoSEQ multiplex PCR, while TCRdb's copy carries only in-frame clones and drops some. The table includes about 180,000 clones, just over 85% detected once. This entry comes from a study of T cell responses to AZD1222 COVID-19 vaccine. This TCR was recovered from an adult in good health. Sequencing used peripheral blood, obtained on day 0 of AZD1222 vaccination.

In DNA, the CDR3 is TGCGCCAGCAGCGAGGGACAGGGGGCTCAGCCCCAGCATTTT. Encoded protein: CASSEGQGAQPQHF. The chain carries TRBV5-1 and TRBJ1-5; 12 nucleotides line up with TRBD1. After removal of 4 bases from V and 6 bases from J, the junction contained 2 bases not matched to a gene. The CDR3 has 14 amino acids. Germline values: CDR1 SGHRS, CDR2 YFSETQ.